This passage covers 5 T cell receptor beta chains from one sample sequenced in a study of Graves' ophthalmopathy and Graves' hyperthyroidism. Transcripts of RNA were the source for amplifying TCR beta CDR3 regions. RT-PCR in the first round used HTBI primers; a second-round multiplex PCR followed. TCRdb re-derived calls from the multiplex PCR reads in MiXCR, one entry per CDR3 protein. The data hold hundreds of thousands of distinct CDR3 sequences, with about 46% observed a single time. The sequencing input was peripheral blood. Receptors originate from an adult man with Graves' ophthalmopathy.

Ten or more counts support this clonotype. This chain links TRBV29-1 with TRBJ1-6, with D possibly matching TRBD1 (6 bases). This CDR3 has 12 amino acids. V lost 6 bases and J 8 bases, leaving 11 bases between the germline ends. In germline, CDR1 is SQVTM, CDR2 ANQGSEA. The CDR3 region has the DNA TGCAGCGTCGGGGACAAATATTCACCCCTCCACTTT. Its translation: CSVGDKYSPLHF.

Comments on this clonotype: One end of the junction varies from germline; a read error may be responsible. The J gene is TRBJ1-1, the V gene TRBV10-3; TRBD1 aligns across 9 bases. The germline gives CDR1 ENHRY, CDR2 SYGVKD. The CDR3 sequence is 13 residues long. The CDR3 bases are TGTGCCACCACGGGACAGGGCAACAATGAAGCTTTCTTT. Protein: CATTGQGNNEAFF.

Notes on this clonotype: At one boundary the junction diverges from the germline segment, which might be a read error. The chain uses TRBV9 and TRBJ2-5; no firm D call. CDR1 and CDR2 from the germline V gene are SGDLS and YYNGEE. The CDR3 is made up of 15 amino acids. CDR3: CAGSASVDGQETQYF. The CDR3 DNA follows: TGTGCCGGCAGCGCATCAGTGGACGGGCAAGAGACCCAGTACTTC.

The rearrangement links TRBV5-1 to TRBJ1-4; 9 bases are a match to TRBD1. The germline V gene encodes CDR1 SGHRS and CDR2 YFSETQ. This CDR3 region has 15 residues. Losses at the gene ends were 3 bases for V and 8 bases for J; bases not matched to a gene: 8. The CDR3 is CASSWTGEGEEKLFF. The DNA for the CDR3 is TGCGCCAGCAGCTGGACAGGGGAGGGTGAAGAAAAACTGTTTTTT.

This clonotype was seen more than once but under ten times. The CDR3: CASSSKSGRNTEAFF. DNA of the CDR3: TGTGCCAGCAGCTCCAAATCCGGCCGGAACACTGAAGCTTTCTTT. This sequence joins TRBV7-9 and TRBJ1-1; no reliable D call. The CDR3 contains 15 residues. Trimming took 4 bases from V and 1 from J, leaving 13 bases between them. The germline V gene has CDR1 SEHNR and CDR2 FQNEAQ (reference sequence).